The 15 T cell receptor beta chains reported below all come from one sample, sequenced in a study of cytomegalovirus exposure and HLA in healthy donors. Vbeta (60) and Jbeta (13) primers were used in the PCR. Assay: immunoSEQ multiplex PCR; the TCRdb copy retains only in-frame clones and omits some. The sample carries approximately 190,000 clones, about four fifths recorded once. Sequencing was carried out using PBMCs. The receptors were sampled from a woman aged 45-65 years in good health and CMV-seropositive.

The chain has TRBV5-1 and TRBJ2-7, with 8 bases that match TRBD2. Germline trimming cut 3 bases from V and 6 bases from J; bases unmatched to any gene: 14. Germline V lookup: CDR1 SGHRS, CDR2 YFSETQ. There are 16 residues in the CDR3. CDR3 sequence: CASSSRPGGANSEQYF. In DNA form, the CDR3 reads TGCGCCAGCAGCTCCCGCCCCGGGGGGGCGAATAGCGAGCAGTACTTC.

This chain links TRBV6-5 with TRBJ2-2; TRBD1 agrees at 7 bases. The CDR3 covers 15 residues. CDR1 and CDR2 from the germline V gene are MNHEY and SVGAGI. The V gene end was trimmed by 0 bases and the J gene end by 6 bases; junction bases not matched to a gene: 4. CDR3 protein: CASSYSFTGAGELFF. The CDR3 DNA is TGTGCCAGCAGTTACTCTTTTACAGGGGCCGGGGAGCTGTTTTTT.

This clone was observed a few times. V gene TRBV2 combines with J gene TRBJ1-1, with 7 bases matching TRBD1. The length of the CDR3 is 13 residues. CDR1 SNHLY and CDR2 FYNNEI come from the germline V gene. J was trimmed by 1 base and V by 10 bases; bases with no gene match: 6. The CDR3 spells CATRGQPNTEAFF. CDR3 sequence (DNA): TGTGCCACCAGGGGACAGCCGAACACTGAAGCTTTCTTT.

The chain uses TRBV5-4 and TRBJ1-6; maybe TRBD1 (5 bases). Trimming removed 3 bases at V and 9 bases at J, with 19 bases between. The CDR3 is made up of 16 amino acids. Per the germline V gene, CDR1 is SGHNT and CDR2 is YYREEE (reference sequence). CDR3 region: CASSSPSEPGGSPLHF. The CDR3 region has the DNA TGTGCCAGCAGCTCCCCCAGCGAGCCCGGGGGTTCACCCCTCCACTTT.

The rearrangement joins TRBV9 to TRBJ1-2; 9 nucleotides line up with TRBD1. Germline V lookup: CDR1 SGDLS, CDR2 YYNGEE. The CDR3 runs to 16 residues. The J segment lost 7 bases and the V segment lost 4 bases, leaving 14 bases of the junction unmatched. CDR3 in amino acids: CASSSRDRVWDGGYTF. In nucleotides, the CDR3 is TGTGCCAGCAGCAGCCGGGACAGGGTTTGGGACGGTGGCTACACCTTC. The whole variable domain, remainder taken from reference TRBV9 and TRBJ1-2, is DSGVTQTPKHLITATGQRVTLRCSPRSGDLSVYWYQQSLDQGLQFLIQYYNGEERAKGNILERFSAQQFPDLHSELNLSSLELGDSALYFCASSSRDRVWDGGYTFGSGTRLTVV.

The CDR3 here is CASSLVNSGEQYF. The CDR3, as DNA: TGCGCCAGCAGCTTGGTAAATTCGGGGGAGCAGTACTTC. This chain links TRBV5-1 with TRBJ2-7; a possible D gene is TRBD2 (5 bases). The CDR3 sequence is 13 residues long. Per the germline V gene, CDR1 is SGHRS and CDR2 is YFSETQ. Trimming took 0 bases from V and 7 from J, leaving 11 bases between them. Based on the CDR3 plus reference TRBV5-1 and TRBJ2-7, the full variable domain is KAGVTQTPRYLIKTRGQQVTLSCSPISGHRSVSWYQQTPGQGLQFLFEYFSETQRNKGNFPGRFSGRQFSNSRSEMNVSTLELGDSALYLCASSLVNSGEQYFGPGTRLTVT.

This chain connects TRBV18 to TRBJ1-1; D is perhaps TRBD1 (5 bases). CDR3 length equals 13 residues. V lost 7 bases to trimming and J lost 2 bases, with 11 bases between them. Germline V gives CDR1 KGHSH, CDR2 LQKENI. In DNA, the CDR3 is TGTGCCAGCTTATCTGACAGAAACACTGAAGCTTTCTTT. Its protein is CASLSDRNTEAFF. The full variable domain, with the rest looked up from reference TRBV18 and TRBJ1-1, is NAGVMQNPRHLVRRRGQEARLRCSPMKGHSHVYWYRQLPEEGLKFMVYLQKENIIDESGMPKERFSAEFPKEGPSILRIQQVVRGDSAAYFCASLSDRNTEAFFGQGTRLTVV.

About this clone itself: Sequence at one end of the junction differs from germline and may be a read error. CDR3 sequence reads: CASSYRDLYTDTQYF. The CDR3 coding sequence is TGTGCCAGCAGCTACCGGGACTTATACACAGATACGCAGTATTTT. V gene TRBV5-3 combines with J gene TRBJ2-3, with a tentative D call TRBD2 (6 bases). TRBV5-3 is filed as an ORF, its function uncertain. The CDR3 covers 15 residues.

V is TRBV28 and J is TRBJ2-7; 9 bases match TRBD2. CDR1 is MDHEN and CDR2 is SYDVKM in the germline V gene. The CDR3 runs 14 residues. V lost 10 bases, J lost 0 bases, and 7 bases stayed unmatched. The chain's CDR3 is CATTTSGYSYEQYF. The DNA for the CDR3 is TGTGCCACCACGACTAGCGGATACTCCTACGAGCAGTACTTC.

V gene TRBV11-1 combines with J gene TRBJ1-1, with 9 nucleotides matching TRBD1. CDR3 size: 13 residues. J lost 5 bases, V lost 6 bases, and 4 bases had no gene match. The germline V gene encodes CDR1 SGHAT and CDR2 FQDESV (reference sequence). The CDR3 loop reads CASSTTGGTEAFF. CDR3 sequence (DNA): TGTGCCAGCAGTACGACAGGGGGGACTGAAGCTTTCTTT.

The chain employs TRBV28 and TRBJ1-1; D is uncertain. The CDR3 spans 13 residues. V shed 3 bases and J shed 10 bases, with 15 bases lying between them. Germline V gene sequence: CDR1 MDHEN, CDR2 SYDVKM. The CDR3 DNA follows: TGTGCCAGCAGTTTTGAGGGCAGAGGGTTAGCTTTCTTT. Protein: CASSFEGRGLAFF.

This chain links TRBV6-5 with TRBJ2-5; 10 nucleotides line up with TRBD2. This CDR3 comprises 15 residues. V lost 2 bases, J lost 5 bases, and 5 bases stayed unmatched. CDR1 and CDR2 (germline): MNHEY, SVGAGI. This chain's CDR3 is CASSYPASGGETQYF. In nucleotides, the CDR3 is TGTGCCAGCAGTTACCCGGCTAGCGGGGGTGAGACCCAGTACTTC.

The chain couples TRBV10-1 to TRBJ2-5; 7 bases are a match to TRBD1. J lost 5 bases, V lost 4 bases, and 7 bases had no gene match. This CDR3 comprises 14 residues. Germline values: CDR1 WNHNN, CDR2 SYGVQD (reference sequence). The CDR3 loop is CASSASGGRETQYF. The CDR3 DNA reads as TGCGCCAGCAGTGCCTCAGGGGGTCGGGAGACCCAGTACTTC.

V usage is TRBV25-1 and J usage is TRBJ1-2, with D maybe TRBD1 (6 bases). The CDR3 extends over 13 amino acids. V was clipped by 2 bases and J by 4 bases, with 8 bases between them. Germline lookup yields CDR1 MGHDK and CDR2 SYGVNS. Written as DNA, the CDR3 is TGTGCCAGCAGTGAACGGACAGCCTATGGCTACACCTTC. It translates to CASSERTAYGYTF.

The chain recombines TRBV18 with TRBJ1-4, with TRBD1 identical over 11 bases. Germline V gene data show CDR1 as KGHSH and CDR2 as LQKENI. There are 13 residues in the CDR3. Losses at the gene ends were 3 bases for V and 10 bases for J; bases not matched to a gene: 1. CDR3 loop: CASSPGTGGKLFF. In nucleotides, the CDR3 is TGTGCCAGCTCACCGGGGACAGGGGGAAAACTGTTTTTT.